This T cell receptor beta chain comes out of a study of molecular identifiers for immune sequencing clone quantification. CDR1 is MNHNY and CDR2 is SVGAGI in the germline V gene (reference sequence). The length of the CDR3 is 14 residues. V shed 5 bases and J shed 5 bases, with 13 bases lying between them. One entry per CDR3 protein, called by TCRdb with MiXCR from the PCR reads. The sample consists of approximately 680,000 distinct CDR3 sequences, 25% of them appearing once. The sample taken for sequencing was naive CD8+ T cells from blood, with Jurkat cell RNA spiked in. Subset noted: FACS-sorted CD8+CD4-CCR7+CD45RA+ naive T cells. This sequence originates from a human donor in good health. Some libraries in this study had Jurkat cell RNA spiked in. The chain is built from TRBV6-6 and TRBJ1-5; no firm D call. This CDR3 reads CASSPYGPYQPQHF. The CDR3 DNA reads TGTGCCAGCAGTCCATATGGCCCGTATCAGCCCCAGCATTTT.